The source of this T cell receptor (beta chain) is a study of T-cell reconstitution after alpha-beta-depleted transplantation in children. This clonotype has only a few counts. Preparing the TCRbeta library involved the use of unique molecular identifiers. TCRdb redid the calling of the PCR reads with MiXCR, one entry per CDR3 protein. The sample yields 450,000 to 600,000 distinct CDR3 sequences, 15% to 20% seen once. This CDR3 is 15 amino acids long. CDR1 is SGHAT and CDR2 is FQDESV in the germline V gene (reference sequence). V was cut by 4 bases and J by 0 bases, with 13 bases left in between. This TCR came from a human donor who donated a stem cell graft to a child with acute lymphoblastic leukemia. Sequenced material: PBMCs from the stem cell graft donor, taken from the stem cell graft. This rearrangement joins TRBV11-1 to TRBJ2-7; possibly TRBD1 or TRBD2 for D (5 bases each). CDR3 sequence reads: CASSSRGGGSYEQYF. CDR3 coding DNA: TGTGCCAGCAGCTCGAGGGGTGGCGGCTCCTACGAGCAGTACTTC.